Shown below are 32 T cell receptor beta chains from a single sample sequenced in a study of post-analysis software for immune sequencing data. These receptors' targets are unknown. Sequencing libraries made from TCR beta cDNA carried unique molecular identifiers. TCRdb reanalysed the PCR reads using MiXCR and keeps one entry per CDR3 protein. The data contain some 800,000 distinct CDR3 sequences, just over 45% of them singletons. Study outcomes and limitations: Patients had higher frequencies than controls of about 5 TRBV segments, including TRBV5-6, TRBV5-1 and TRBV20-1.

Sequenced sample: blood. Receptors originate from a girl aged 10-17 years with multiple sclerosis.

This clonotype has only one observation. V gene TRBV29-1 combines with J gene TRBJ2-3; D remains ambiguous. Germline V gene sequence: CDR1 SQVTM, CDR2 ANQGSEA. The CDR3 is made up of 13 amino acids. V was pared by 4 bases and J by 2 bases, with 10 bases between. The CDR3 coding sequence is TGCAGCGTTGTAGTCCGATACACAGATACGCAGTATTTT. It translates to CSVVVRYTDTQYF.

The chain carries TRBV20-1 and TRBJ1-2; D perhaps matches TRBD1 (5 bases). The germline CDR1 and CDR2 sequences are DFQATT and SNEGSKA (reference sequence). This CDR3 region has 15 residues. Deletions cut 3 bases from V and 1 base from J, with 15 bases between. CDR3 sequence (DNA): TGCAGTGCTAGTGAGCAGGGCCTCTTTAACTATGGCTACACCTTC. It is translated as CSASEQGLFNYGYTF.

This chain links TRBV2 with TRBJ2-7; no definite D call. V shed 4 bases and J shed 5 bases, with 6 bases lying between them. Germline CDR1 SNHLY, CDR2 FYNNEI. The CDR3 sequence is 11 residues long. The CDR3 bases are TGTGCCAGCAGTGTACGGGACGAGCAGTACTTC. Protein product: CASSVRDEQYF.

The chain carries TRBV14 and TRBJ2-3, with no clear D. Trimming took 5 bases from V and 8 from J, leaving 11 bases between them. Germline V CDR1 and CDR2: SGHDN, FVKESK. This CDR3 is built from 12 residues. Here the CDR3 DNA reads TGTGCCAGCAGCTACCTCCCGGGTACGCAGTATTTT. Translation gives CASSYLPGTQYF.

The chain joins TRBV28 to TRBJ2-7, with a weak D call TRBD2 (5 bases). CDR3 length: 15 amino acids. Germline loops: CDR1 MDHEN, CDR2 SYDVKM. V lost 6 bases and J lost 3, with 18 bases in between. The CDR3 sequence is CASSSLPRAGYEQYF. The CDR3 DNA reads as TGTGCCAGCAGCTCCCTTCCGAGGGCCGGCTACGAGCAGTACTTC.

The genes are TRBV15 and TRBJ2-7; D not certain. Looked up from germline, CDR1 is LNHNV and CDR2 is YYDKDF (reference sequence). Trimming left V 3 bases short and J 1 base short, with 7 bases between. The CDR3 covers 13 residues. The CDR3 nucleotides read TGTGCCACCAGCAGTGGCAGGTCCTACGAGCAGTACTTC. This gives the protein CATSSGRSYEQYF.

The V gene is TRBV7-9, the J gene TRBJ2-1; D is possibly TRBD2 (6 bases). Germline V gives CDR1 SEHNR, CDR2 FQNEAQ (reference sequence). This CDR3 spans 14 amino acids. Trimming pared 11 bases from V and 4 bases from J, leaving 18 bases between. The CDR3 loop reads CAAGRSGAYNEQFF. The CDR3 DNA sequence: TGTGCCGCCGGGCGTAGCGGAGCTTACAATGAGCAGTTCTTC.

This clonotype was counted ten times or more. The chain links TRBV5-1 to TRBJ2-2; D unresolved. The CDR3 contains 13 residues. Per germline, CDR1 SGHRS and CDR2 YFSETQ. The germline V and J ends were trimmed by 0 bases and 5 bases, with 5 bases remaining between them. CDR3 loop: CASSLDVTGELFF. The CDR3 bases are TGCGCCAGCAGCTTGGATGTTACCGGGGAGCTGTTTTTT.

The rearrangement joins TRBV7-2 to TRBJ2-4; no clear D gene. The CDR3 covers 16 residues. The germline V gene encodes CDR1 SGHTA and CDR2 FQGNSA. Trimming took off 3 bases at V and 0 bases at J, with 12 bases between the two ends. For the CDR3, the DNA is TGTGCCAGCAGCTTCGGGCAGGTTGTAGCCAAAAACATTCAGTACTTC. It codes for CASSFGQVVAKNIQYF.

The V call is TRBV5-1, the J call TRBJ2-5; a weak D match, TRBD1 (5 bases). The CDR3 consists of 15 residues. The germline gives CDR1 SGHRS, CDR2 YFSETQ. Trimming pared 0 bases from V and 5 bases from J, leaving 14 bases between. CDR3 in amino acids: CASSLAPQGFETQYF. CDR3 nucleotides: TGCGCCAGCAGCTTGGCCCCGCAGGGCTTCGAGACCCAGTACTTC.

V gene TRBV20-1 combines with J gene TRBJ1-1; possibly TRBD1 for D (5 bases). Germline CDR1 DFQATT, CDR2 SNEGSKA (reference sequence). The CDR3 consists of 12 residues. V was clipped by 2 bases and J by 5 bases, with 9 bases between them. This CDR3 is CSARSQGTEAFF. CDR3 in DNA: TGCAGTGCTAGATCCCAGGGAACTGAAGCTTTCTTT.

This chain connects TRBV4-2 to TRBJ2-7; possible D gene TRBD1, 5 bases. CDR1 LGHNA and CDR2 YNFKEQ come from the germline V gene. The V end was cut by 3 bases, the J end by 3 bases, with 9 bases between. This CDR3 contains 13 residues. The CDR3 region is CASSQSGFYEQYF. Here the CDR3 DNA reads TGTGCCAGCAGCCAGTCAGGGTTCTACGAGCAGTACTTC.

This clonotype was picked up a small number of times. The gene calls are TRBV7-3 and TRBJ2-1, with D possibly matching TRBD2 (6 bases). Germline CDR1 SGHTA, CDR2 FQGTGA. This CDR3 spans 14 amino acids. Trimming took 7 bases from V and 7 from J, leaving 17 bases between them. The CDR3 sequence is CASNLPGLHNEQFF. Here the CDR3 DNA reads TGTGCCAGCAACCTACCGGGACTCCATAATGAGCAGTTCTTC. Looking up the rest from reference TRBV7-3 and TRBJ2-1 gives the full variable domain: GAGVSQTPSNKVTEKGKYVELRCDPISGHTALYWYRQSLGQGPEFLIYFQGTGAADDSGLPNDRFFAVRPEGSVSTLKIQRTERGDSAVYLCASNLPGLHNEQFFGPGTRLTVL.

The chain has TRBV4-3 and TRBJ2-2; D may be TRBD2 (6 bases). The CDR3 runs 16 residues. V was trimmed by 1 base and J by 2 bases, leaving 11 bases between them. Looked up from germline, CDR1 is LGHNA and CDR2 is YSLEER. CDR3 coding DNA: TGCGCCAGCAGCCAAGTGGGACTTCTTAACACCGGGGAGCTGTTTTTT. Translated, it gives CASSQVGLLNTGELFF.

The chain employs TRBV5-8 and TRBJ2-5; D gene ambiguous. CDR3 size: 16 residues. Germline V gene data show CDR1 as SGHTS and CDR2 as YDEGEE. The ends were cut back, 4 bases at V and 7 bases at J, with 23 bases in the middle. CDR3 amino acids: CASSPVGGLHGGTQYF. The CDR3 region has the DNA TGTGCCAGCAGCCCGGTCGGCGGTCTCCACGGTGGGACCCAGTACTTC.

CDR3 in amino acids: CASSPNQGYTF. CDR3 DNA: TGTGCCAGCAGCCCAAATCAAGGCTACACCTTC. The chain has TRBV6-6 and TRBJ1-2; D not resolved. CDR3 length: 11 amino acids. V lost 6 bases, J lost 8 bases, and 10 bases lay in between. Germline V lookup: CDR1 MNHNY, CDR2 SVGAGI (reference sequence).

This clonotype was observed a handful of times. The V gene is TRBV28, the J gene TRBJ1-4; weak D call: TRBD1 (6 bases). V gave up 3 bases and J gave up 16 bases, with 27 bases separating them. The CDR3 is made up of 16 amino acids. Germline V lookup: CDR1 MDHEN, CDR2 SYDVKM. The CDR3 coding sequence is TGTGCCAGCAGTTTGAGGGGGGAACTACAGAGCTCTACTCCGTTTTTT. Translating gives CASSLRGELQSSTPFF.

V and J are TRBV18 and TRBJ2-1; 9 nucleotides line up with TRBD1. Germline V lookup: CDR1 KGHSH, CDR2 LQKENI. J was trimmed by 5 bases and V by 6 bases; bases with no gene match: 5. CDR3 length: 14 residues. The CDR3 DNA sequence: TGTGCCAGCTCTCTGAGGACAGGGGACAATGAGCAGTTCTTC. Its translation: CASSLRTGDNEQFF. Looking up the rest from reference TRBV18 and TRBJ2-1 gives the full variable domain: NAGVMQNPRHLVRRRGQEARLRCSPMKGHSHVYWYRQLPEEGLKFMVYLQKENIIDESGMPKERFSAEFPKEGPSILRIQQVVRGDSAAYFCASSLRTGDNEQFFGPGTRLTVL.

This chain connects TRBV29-1 to TRBJ2-1, with TRBD2 matching 10 bases. This CDR3 is 14 amino acids long. V lost 5 bases and J lost 5; bases outside the gene matches: 6. Germline V lookup: CDR1 SQVTM, CDR2 ANQGSEA. CDR3: CSVSPSGGHNEQFF. The CDR3 DNA reads TGCAGCGTTTCCCCTAGCGGGGGTCACAATGAGCAGTTCTTC.

This clonotype has a handful of counts. J is TRBJ2-1 and V is TRBV2, with D uncertain. Per the germline V gene, CDR1 is SNHLY and CDR2 is FYNNEI. V lost 6 bases and J 6 bases, leaving 6 bases between the germline ends. The length of the CDR3 is 11 residues. The CDR3 DNA is TGTGCCAGCAGGGTAGGCAATGAGCAGTTCTTC. Its translation: CASRVGNEQFF. The variable domain in full, with the rest retrieved from reference TRBV2 and TRBJ2-1, is EPEVTQTPSHQVTQMGQEVILRCVPISNHLYFYWYRQILGQKVEFLVSFYNNEISEKSEIFDDQFSVERPDGSNFTLKIRSTKLEDSAMYFCASRVGNEQFFGPGTRLTVL.

The chain uses TRBV9 and TRBJ2-6; 7 bases match TRBD2. Germline assignment: CDR1 SGDLS and CDR2 YYNGEE. The CDR3 sequence is 19 residues long. Trimming cost V 0 bases and J 0 bases; bases outside gene matches: 9. This chain's CDR3 is CASSVGEGLSTSGANVLTF. The CDR3 coding sequence is TGTGCCAGCAGCGTAGGGGAGGGGCTATCGACCTCTGGGGCCAACGTCCTGACTTTC.

This clonotype has just a few counts. The rearrangement uses TRBV7-6 and TRBJ2-1; perhaps TRBD1 as D (6 bases). The CDR3 consists of 17 residues. The V end lost 1 base, the J end lost 6 bases, and 19 bases lay between the germline ends. Per germline, CDR1 SGHVS and CDR2 FNYEAQ. The CDR3: CASSLVWAGTTGNEQFF. In nucleotides, the CDR3 is TGTGCCAGCAGCTTAGTTTGGGCAGGGACAACCGGCAATGAGCAGTTCTTC.

V is TRBV11-3 and J is TRBJ2-3, with a weak D call TRBD2 (5 bases). This CDR3 contains 15 residues. Germline V gene lookup returns CDR1 SGHNT and CDR2 YENEEA. V was shortened by 5 bases and J by 1 base, with 13 bases between the two germline ends. CDR3 DNA: TGTGCCAGCAGCGCCTTGCGGGCCCGCACAGATACGCAGTATTTT. Its protein is CASSALRARTDTQYF.

The J gene is TRBJ2-3, the V gene TRBV5-1, with a weak D call TRBD2 (5 bases). V dropped 3 bases and J dropped 6 bases, with 23 bases sitting between them. Looked up from germline, CDR1 is SGHRS and CDR2 is YFSETQ. This CDR3 is built from 17 residues. The CDR3 reads CASSSLGVSGRRDTQYF. The DNA for the CDR3 is TGCGCCAGCAGCTCCCTCGGGGTGAGCGGCCGGAGGGATACGCAGTATTTT.

Here the CDR3 reads CASSLQGIQPQHF. CDR3 nucleotide sequence: TGTGCCAGCAGTTTGCAGGGTATCCAGCCCCAGCATTTT. The V call is TRBV12-3 or TRBV12-4, the J call TRBJ1-5; TRBD1 might be the D (5 bases). V shed 3 bases and J shed 7 bases, with 10 bases lying between them. The CDR3 runs to 13 residues.

V and J are TRBV25-1 and TRBJ1-2; 8 nucleotides match TRBD1. Unmatched junction bases numbered 3, after V lost 0 bases and J lost 3 bases. Per the germline V gene, CDR1 is MGHDK and CDR2 is SYGVNS. The CDR3 consists of 15 residues. The CDR3 DNA is TGTGCCAGCAGTGAATATGGGGACAGGTACTATGGCTACACCTTC. Translating gives CASSEYGDRYYGYTF.

The CDR3 sequence is CSARWTGKETQYF. The CDR3 nucleotides read TGCAGTGCTAGATGGACAGGGAAAGAGACCCAGTACTTC. This rearrangement joins TRBV20-1 to TRBJ2-5; 8 positions agree with TRBD1. This CDR3 region has 13 residues. V lost 2 bases to trimming and J lost 3 bases; unmatched junction nucleotides: 2. Looked up from germline, CDR1 is DFQATT and CDR2 is SNEGSKA (reference sequence).

The chain combines TRBV29-1 with TRBJ2-1, with 14 bases fitting TRBD2. The V and J ends lost 3 bases and 7 bases, in that order; junction bases with no gene match: 5. The CDR3 spans 15 residues. Per the germline V gene, CDR1 is SQVTM and CDR2 is ANQGSEA. The CDR3 DNA sequence: TGCAGCGTTGAGGGACTAGCGGGAGTAAAAAATGAGCAGTTCTTC. It yields the protein CSVEGLAGVKNEQFF.

The genes are TRBV29-1 and TRBJ1-2; possible D gene TRBD1, 5 bases. Trimming took off 0 bases at V and 8 bases at J, with 13 bases between the two ends. Germline CDR1 SQVTM, CDR2 ANQGSEA. The CDR3 runs 13 residues. CDR3 bases: TGCAGCGTTGAAGATCCGTCAGGGCGAGGCTACACCTTC. It specifies CSVEDPSGRGYTF.

V usage is TRBV4-1 and J usage is TRBJ2-5; D unresolved. With the DNA end fitting TRBJ2-7 better, the J assignment may be wrong. CDR3 length: 13 amino acids. The germline V gene has CDR1 MGHRA and CDR2 YSYEKL. The CDR3 nucleotides are TGCGCCAGCAGCCAAGAACCCGAGGACGAGCAGTACTTC. It translates to CASSQEPEDEQYF.

This clonotype occurred a few times. The chain joins TRBV29-1 to TRBJ2-5; 8 nucleotides match TRBD1. The CDR3 sequence is 13 residues long. V lost 7 bases and J lost 1; bases outside the gene matches: 5. Germline lookup yields CDR1 SQVTM and CDR2 ANQGSEA. CDR3 region: CSGETGAQETQYF. CDR3 coding DNA: TGCAGCGGAGAGACAGGGGCCCAAGAGACCCAGTACTTC.

The V call is TRBV7-9, the J call TRBJ1-2; TRBD1 might be the D (5 bases). Germline V gene sequence: CDR1 SEHNR, CDR2 FQNEAQ (reference sequence). Trimming pared 7 bases from V and 7 bases from J, leaving 13 bases between. The CDR3 is 12 amino acids. Here the CDR3 reads CASIVDQGGYTF. The CDR3, as DNA: TGTGCCAGCATCGTGGACCAGGGTGGCTACACCTTC. Using reference TRBV7-9 and TRBJ1-2 for the parts outside the CDR3, the full variable domain is DTGVSQNPRHKITKRGQNVTFRCDPISEHNRLYWYRQTLGQGPEFLTYFQNEAQLEKSRLLSDRFSAERPKGSFSTLEIQRTEQGDSAMYLCASIVDQGGYTFGSGTRLTVV.